This T cell receptor (beta chain) comes out of a study of shared clonotypes between healthy human individuals. Germline CDR1 reads MGHRA; CDR2 reads YSYEKL. This CDR3 has 18 amino acids. V was cut by 2 bases and J by 0 bases, with 14 bases left in between. Only in-frame clones appear in the TCRdb table, and some are missing; sequencing was by immunoSEQ multiplex PCR. The sample holds 450,000 to 500,000 clones, roughly 80% seen once. Source material: PBMCs. The sequence derives from a woman aged 40 to 49 in good health. Some clones in this sample may be carry-over from other donors' samples. The chain is built from TRBV4-1 and TRBJ2-6; no firm D call. The CDR3 nucleotides are TGCGCCAGCAGCCAACCAATCAGACGGACCTCTGGGGCCAACGTCCTGACTTTC. As protein: CASSQPIRRTSGANVLTF.